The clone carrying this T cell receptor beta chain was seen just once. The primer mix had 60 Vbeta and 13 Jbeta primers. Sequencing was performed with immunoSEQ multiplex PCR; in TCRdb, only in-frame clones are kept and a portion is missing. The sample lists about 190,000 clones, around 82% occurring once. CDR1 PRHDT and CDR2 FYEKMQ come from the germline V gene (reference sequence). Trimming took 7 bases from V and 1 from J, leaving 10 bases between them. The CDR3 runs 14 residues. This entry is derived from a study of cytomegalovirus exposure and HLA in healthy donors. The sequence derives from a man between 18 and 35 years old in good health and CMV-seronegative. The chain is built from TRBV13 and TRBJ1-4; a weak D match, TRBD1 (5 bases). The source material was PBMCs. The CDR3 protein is CASMLGGTNEKLFF. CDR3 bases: TGTGCCAGCATGCTGGGGGGAACTAATGAAAAACTGTTTTTT.